A single T cell receptor beta chain is shown here with its context. The target antigen is unknown. The data belong to a study of beta chain features in type 1 diabetes. General study results and limits: Shorter TCRB CDR3s, moderately but significantly so, marked every one of the four CD4+ subsets in Type 1 diabetes patients. Since sequencing was performed on cDNA, cells with high TCR expression could be over-represented.

V lost 5 bases, J lost 2 bases, and 3 bases stayed unmatched. Germline lookup yields CDR1 SGHRS and CDR2 YFSETQ. This CDR3 has 14 residues. Investigators reverse transcribed all isolated RNA, so they sequenced expressed TCRB transcripts. Using immunoSEQ multiplex PCR, the repertoire was profiled, and TCRdb retains in-frame clones only, with some absent. The data show 240,000 or so clones, with about 15% seen just once and 0.015% to 0.02% held by the top ten. This receptor was taken from a man younger than 45 with type 1 diabetes. Sample: naive CD4+ T cells from blood. The V call is TRBV5-1, the J call TRBJ2-3, with TRBD1 matching over 9 bases. The CDR3 DNA reads TGCGCCAGCAGAGGGACAGGGACCACAGATACGCAGTATTTT. Residues: CASRGTGTTDTQYF.